This T cell receptor beta chain stems from a study of response to subunit inactivated influenza vaccine (dated by TCRdb to the late 2010s). At the level of the whole study: To follow how T cells responded to a trivalent subunit inactivated influenza vaccine, the researchers relied on deep quantitative profiling of the T cell receptor repertoire. Study-wide conclusions, independent of this receptor: It was suggested by the authors that each seasonal influenza vaccination may recruit only a limited number of new T cells.

Including cysteine and phenylalanine, the CDR3 has 15 amino acids. Only CDR3 DNA remains: 45 bases, in frame from the first base. The germline V gene specifies SGHVS as CDR1 and FQNEAQ as CDR2. The junction carries 13 bases between V and J, which are trimmed by 1 base and 9 bases respectively. Library generation was performed with RT-PCR. TCRdb lists the instrument as Illumina HiSeq 2500. The public reads were quality trimmed at Q25 with fastp and then assembled into clones with MiXCR by TCRdb, keeping productive beta chains. Each entry merges the rows of one CDR3 protein and shows their most common DNA and genes. This sample has under 800,000 distinct CDR3 sequences in its table, and approximately 15% of those were observed once. The ten largest clones represent approximately 6.5% of the sample. For this clonotype: Its antigen is currently not known. Base quality data are lacking; no much larger clone is found one base away.

This TCR was sampled from a man aged 50-60 years who received an inactivated influenza vaccine. Donor details come from another sample of the same person, matched by shared clones. The sample here was PBMCs from blood, taken approximately 15 days before vaccination. This chain joins TRBV7-8 to TRBJ1-6, with the D gene not confidently named. The encoded CDR3 is CASSLGTVEVSPLHF. The DNA is TGTGCCAGCAGCTTAGGGACGGTGGAAGTTTCACCCCTCCACTTT. The entire variable domain, with the stretches around the CDR3 drawn from the reference TRBV7-8 and TRBJ1-6 proteins, is GAGVSQSPRYKVAKRGQDVALRCDPISGHVSLFWYQQALGQGPEFLTYFQNEAQLDKSGLPSDRFFAERPEGSVSTLKIQRTQQEDSAVYLCASSLGTVEVSPLHFGNGTRLTVT.